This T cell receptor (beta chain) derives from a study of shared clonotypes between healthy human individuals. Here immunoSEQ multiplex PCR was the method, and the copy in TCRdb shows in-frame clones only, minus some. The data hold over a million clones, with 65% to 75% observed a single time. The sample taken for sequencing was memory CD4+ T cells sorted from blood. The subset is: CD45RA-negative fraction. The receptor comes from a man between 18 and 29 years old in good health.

CDR3 sequence: CASSLDRASNQPQHF. The CDR3 DNA reads TGTGCCAGCAGCTTGGACAGGGCGAGCAATCAGCCCCAGCATTTT. The chain is built from TRBV11-2 and TRBJ1-5; 8 positions agree with TRBD1. Germline CDR1 is SGHAT and CDR2 is FQNNGV. Losses at the gene ends were 3 bases for V and 1 base for J; bases not matched to a gene: 2. The CDR3 totals 15 residues.